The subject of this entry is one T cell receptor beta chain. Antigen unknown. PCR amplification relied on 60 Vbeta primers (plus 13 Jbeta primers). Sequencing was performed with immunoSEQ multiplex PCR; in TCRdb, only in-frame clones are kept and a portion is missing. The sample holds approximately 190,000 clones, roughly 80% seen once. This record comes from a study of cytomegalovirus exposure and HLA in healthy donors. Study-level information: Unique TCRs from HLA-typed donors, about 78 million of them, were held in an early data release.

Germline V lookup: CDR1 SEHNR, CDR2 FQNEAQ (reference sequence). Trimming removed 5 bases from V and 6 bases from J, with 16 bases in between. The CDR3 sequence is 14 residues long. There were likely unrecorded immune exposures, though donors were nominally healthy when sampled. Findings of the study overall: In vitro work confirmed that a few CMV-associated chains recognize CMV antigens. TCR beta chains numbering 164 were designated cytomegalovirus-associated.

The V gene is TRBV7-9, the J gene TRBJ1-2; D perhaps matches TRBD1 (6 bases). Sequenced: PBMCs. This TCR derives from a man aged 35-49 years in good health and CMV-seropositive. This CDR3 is CASSKADSYDGYTF. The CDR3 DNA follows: TGTGCCAGCAGCAAGGCGGACAGTTACGATGGCTACACCTTC.